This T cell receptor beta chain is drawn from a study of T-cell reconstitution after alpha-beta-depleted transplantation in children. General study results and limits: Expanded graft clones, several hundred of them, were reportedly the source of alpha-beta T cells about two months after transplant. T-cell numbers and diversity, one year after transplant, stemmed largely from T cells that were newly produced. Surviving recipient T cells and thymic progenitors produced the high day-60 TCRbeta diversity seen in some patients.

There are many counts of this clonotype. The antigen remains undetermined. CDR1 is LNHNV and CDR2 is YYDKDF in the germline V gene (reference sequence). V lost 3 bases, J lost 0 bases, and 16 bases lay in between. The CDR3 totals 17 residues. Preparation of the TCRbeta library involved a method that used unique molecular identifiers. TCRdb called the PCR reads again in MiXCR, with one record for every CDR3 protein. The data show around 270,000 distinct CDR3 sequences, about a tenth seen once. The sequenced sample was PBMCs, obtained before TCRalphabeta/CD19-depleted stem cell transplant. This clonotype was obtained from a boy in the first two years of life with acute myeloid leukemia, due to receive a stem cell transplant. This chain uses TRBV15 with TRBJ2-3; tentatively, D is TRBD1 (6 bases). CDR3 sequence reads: CATSSPRTASSTDTQYF. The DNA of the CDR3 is TGTGCCACCAGCAGTCCCAGGACAGCGTCTAGCACAGATACGCAGTATTTT.